This T cell receptor (beta chain) came from a study of technical replicates of blood from a handful of donors. Repertoires were generated with immunoSEQ multiplex PCR, while TCRdb's copy carries only in-frame clones and drops some. The profile shows about 73,000 clones, 90% of them singletons. The CDR3 is 15 amino acids. V was cut by 0 bases and J by 3 bases, with 11 bases left in between. Per the germline V gene, CDR1 is MNHNS and CDR2 is SASEGT. This sequence joins TRBV6-1 and TRBJ2-5; D gene uncertain. Sequenced input: PBMCs. The TCR sequence derives from a human donor in good health. Some clones in this sample may be carry-over from other donors' samples. The CDR3 region is CASSEAAVSEETQYF. The CDR3 DNA sequence: TGTGCCAGCAGTGAAGCCGCGGTCAGCGAAGAGACCCAGTACTTC.